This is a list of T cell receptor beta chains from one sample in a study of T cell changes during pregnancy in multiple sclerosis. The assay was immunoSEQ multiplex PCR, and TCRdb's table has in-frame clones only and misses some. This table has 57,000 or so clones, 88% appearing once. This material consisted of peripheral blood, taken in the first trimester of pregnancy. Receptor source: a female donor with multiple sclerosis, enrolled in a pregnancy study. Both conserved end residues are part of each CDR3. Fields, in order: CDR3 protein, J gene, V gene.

CDR3 protein: CASKGAYYGYTF
J gene: TRBJ1-2
V gene: TRBV6-1

CDR3 protein: CASSFPPGGRNYEQFF
J gene: TRBJ2-1
V gene: TRBV11-2

CDR3 protein: CAGVGQGAPEAFF
J gene: TRBJ1-1
V gene: TRBV7-8

CDR3 protein: CAWSVKWRGTTVSYEQYF
J gene: TRBJ2-7
V gene: TRBV30

CDR3 protein: CASSVAWTSGSITGELFF
J gene: TRBJ2-2
V gene: TRBV9

CDR3 protein: CASSPEAGGYNEQFF
J gene: TRBJ2-1
V gene: TRBV5-4

CDR3 protein: CSTSAETQYF
J gene: TRBJ2-5
V gene: TRBV20-1

CDR3 protein: CSVLLGAGTGELFF
J gene: TRBJ2-2
V gene: TRBV29-1

CDR3 protein: CASSLAKSTDTQYF
J gene: TRBJ2-3
V gene: TRBV18

CDR3 protein: CSVDHRGSGTDTQYF
J gene: TRBJ2-3
V gene: TRBV29-1

CDR3 protein: CASSLVGVSRDEQFF
J gene: TRBJ2-1
V gene: TRBV7-9

CDR3 protein: CASSLDSSGADGYTF
J gene: TRBJ1-2
V gene: TRBV11-2

CDR3 protein: CASSPGGAEADTQYF
J gene: TRBJ2-3
V gene: TRBV7-3

CDR3 protein: CASGLAGGLEETQYF
J gene: TRBJ2-5
V gene: TRBV12-5

CDR3 protein: CAWDRRVLSGANVLTF
J gene: TRBJ2-6
V gene: TRBV30

CDR3 protein: CASSLAVAGGPVYEQYF
J gene: NA
V gene: TRBV5-6

CDR3 protein: CASSFARVDTEAFF
J gene: TRBJ1-1
V gene: TRBV5-1

CDR3 protein: CASRQLAVTITDTQYF
J gene: TRBJ2-3
V gene: TRBV27

CDR3 protein: CSVEGSGTHVGNEQFF
J gene: TRBJ2-1
V gene: TRBV29-1

CDR3 protein: CASSLTPDRPLEEQYF
J gene: TRBJ2-7
V gene: TRBV11-2

CDR3 protein: CASSLDGGSAYEQFF
J gene: TRBJ2-1
V gene: TRBV7-2

CDR3 protein: CASLAGEVGDTQYF
J gene: TRBJ2-3
V gene: TRBV6-1

CDR3 protein: CAWSGDRDGYTF
J gene: TRBJ1-2
V gene: TRBV30

CDR3 protein: CASSVSAEAYNEQFF
J gene: TRBJ2-1
V gene: TRBV7-3

CDR3 protein: CASSPSRVYGEQYF
J gene: TRBJ2-7
V gene: TRBV18

CDR3 protein: CASSPMSTGELFF
J gene: TRBJ2-2
V gene: TRBV14

CDR3 protein: CASSIYSVSGNTIYF
J gene: TRBJ1-3
V gene: TRBV7-9

CDR3 protein: CASSPPRRTSTDTQYF
J gene: TRBJ2-3
V gene: TRBV18

CDR3 protein: CASSYGGTSGSNEQFF
J gene: TRBJ2-1
V gene: TRBV6-5

CDR3 protein: CASSSSPGQGTDF
J gene: TRBJ2-7
V gene: TRBV5-6

CDR3 protein: CASSSGQGGGPGANVLTF
J gene: TRBJ2-6
V gene: TRBV27

CDR3 protein: CASIGFRDRGIYGYTF
J gene: TRBJ1-2
V gene: TRBV28

CDR3 protein: CASSPPGQGDNEQFF
J gene: TRBJ2-1
V gene: TRBV18

CDR3 protein: CASKRSSEYNEQFF
J gene: TRBJ2-1
V gene: TRBV5-4

CDR3 protein: CASSIVLAGRYEQYF
J gene: TRBJ2-7
V gene: TRBV19

CDR3 protein: CASSSTSTSGLADTQYF
J gene: TRBJ2-3
V gene: TRBV5-1

CDR3 protein: CASSLISGRSETQYF
J gene: TRBJ2-5
V gene: TRBV5-1

CDR3 protein: CASSLAAVANTGELFF
J gene: TRBJ2-2
V gene: TRBV5-1

CDR3 protein: CASRMGQGNGYTF
J gene: TRBJ1-2
V gene: TRBV6-5

CDR3 protein: CASSPRDNTDTQYF
J gene: TRBJ2-3
V gene: TRBV25-1

CDR3 protein: CASAQLRGLGGELFF
J gene: TRBJ2-2
V gene: TRBV19

CDR3 protein: CASTLALGGFLAGELFF
J gene: TRBJ2-2
V gene: TRBV19

CDR3 protein: CAGHRDPANEQFF
J gene: TRBJ2-1
V gene: TRBV6-1

CDR3 protein: CAWSVGGIDHGELFF
J gene: TRBJ2-2
V gene: TRBV30

CDR3 protein: CASSLGISREGSYEQYF
J gene: TRBJ2-7
V gene: TRBV7-9

CDR3 protein: CASSQAGTSATGELFF
J gene: TRBJ2-2
V gene: TRBV5-1

CDR3 protein: CAISPDSSPNEQFF
J gene: TRBJ2-1
V gene: TRBV10-3

CDR3 protein: CACQGQSNEKLFF
J gene: TRBJ1-4
V gene: TRBV30

CDR3 protein: CASSGLAAVNEQFF
J gene: TRBJ2-1
V gene: TRBV6-6

CDR3 protein: CASSFTLRGGRESNEKLFF
J gene: TRBJ1-4
V gene: TRBV28

CDR3 protein: CASSLTSGRSSYEQYF
J gene: TRBJ2-7
V gene: TRBV5-1

CDR3 protein: CASSLGTSGSIHEQYF
J gene: TRBJ2-7
V gene: TRBV5-1

CDR3 protein: CASSEVGTGTLNTEAFF
J gene: TRBJ1-1
V gene: TRBV6-1